This TCR beta chain was retrieved from a study of T cells after yellow fever vaccination. Study context: Preparation of the low-cell-number fractions used SMART-Seq v4 Ultra Low Input. Regarding the study as a whole: Shared CD4/CD8 clonotypes were a small share, likely from convergent recombination.

Each CDR3 protein gets one entry after TCRdb re-called the 5' RACE reads with MiXCR. The profile shows about 320,000 distinct CDR3 sequences, approximately 4% of them singletons. CDR1 is DFQATT and CDR2 is SNEGSKA in the germline V gene (reference sequence). The CDR3 is made up of 14 amino acids. V lost 5 bases, J lost 6 bases, and 19 bases lay in between. This clonotype was seen many times. The antigen remains unidentified. The chain recombines TRBV20-1 with TRBJ1-1; no clear D. The sample consisted of PBMCs, taken 15 days after the yellow fever booster vaccination. The source is a man between 18 and 35 years old who received the YFV17D yellow fever vaccine. In DNA form, the CDR3 reads TGCAGTGCTTTTAAAGGGCACCGGGGTTCTGAAGCTTTCTTT. Protein sequence: CSAFKGHRGSEAFF.